This T cell receptor (beta chain) was sequenced in a study of blood T cell repertoires in COVID-19. For the study at large: The United States, Italy and Spain were the sources of the acute and convalescent COVID-19 samples.

The data were produced by immunoSEQ multiplex PCR, yet TCRdb's version contains in-frame clones alone and is incomplete. The table has about 86,000 clones, roughly three quarters seen once. Deletions cut 4 bases from V and 4 bases from J, with 17 bases between. This CDR3 spans 15 amino acids. Germline-derived CDR1 and CDR2 are SGHKS and YYEKEE (reference sequence). This clonotype originated in a man between 65 and 79 years old with acute or convalescent COVID-19. The V call is TRBV5-5, the J call TRBJ1-2; D not certain. What was sequenced was peripheral blood. The DNA of the CDR3 is TGTGCCAGCAGCCCCGACGGCGGCAGTGTCTATGGCTACACCTTC. Amino acid sequence: CASSPDGGSVYGYTF.